The T cell receptor (beta chain) under discussion was sequenced for a study of blood T cell repertoires in COVID-19. Study details: The origin of the acute and convalescent COVID-19 samples was the United States, Italy and Spain.

In the authors' methods: Scientists estimated how many nucleated cells there were by amplifying reference gene primers. Method: immunoSEQ multiplex PCR; TCRdb's copy keeps in-frame clones and lacks some. V and J calls and clone size are given by that table; D and trimming were obtained from the DNA. Of about 120,000 clones in the sample, 75% to 90% were seen once. The CDR3 spans 15 residues. V lost 2 bases and J lost 2, with 13 bases in between. CDR1 is SGDLS, CDR2 YYNGEE, per germline. J is TRBJ2-5 and V is TRBV9, with D possibly matching TRBD2 (5 bases). The sample comprised peripheral blood. The TCR originated in a woman aged 70-85 years with acute or convalescent COVID-19. CDR3: CASSVEERSQETQYF. In nucleotides, the CDR3 is TGTGCCAGCAGCGTCGAGGAGCGGTCACAAGAGACCCAGTACTTC.